This is a list of T cell receptor beta chains from one sample in a study of T cells after yellow fever vaccination. TCRdb re-called the 5' RACE reads with MiXCR, one entry per CDR3 protein. The sample consists of 100,000 to 150,000 distinct CDR3 sequences, about 15% of them appearing once. The sample here was CD8+ T cells sorted from PBMCs, taken 5 days after the yellow fever booster vaccination. The source of these receptors is a young man who received the YFV17D yellow fever vaccine. Both conserved end residues are part of each CDR3. Each record gives: clone size, V gene, D gene, J gene, CDR3 protein, CDR3 DNA. D genes are given only for firm matches. Only part of the rows carry a size: once, few, many, or a class if the clone is expanded.

many	TRBV7-2	TRBD2	TRBJ2-4	CASSLVAGTPWNIQYF	TGTGCCAGCAGCTTAGTAGCGGGTACACCTTGGAACATTCAGTACTTC
many	TRBV7-8	-	TRBJ2-3	CASSLAGTERPQYF	TGTGCCAGCAGCTTAGCAGGGACGGAGAGGCCTCAGTATTTT
-	TRBV7-8	TRBD1	TRBJ1-5	CASSTGTGEVPNQPQHF	TGTGCCAGCAGCACAGGGACAGGAGAAGTTCCTAATCAGCCCCAGCATTTT
many	TRBV5-6	-	TRBJ1-1	CASSPGVNTEAFF	TGTGCCAGCAGCCCGGGAGTGAACACTGAAGCTTTCTTT
few	TRBV4-1	TRBD1	TRBJ1-2	CASSPGQGNSGYTF	TGCGCCAGCAGCCCAGGACAGGGGAACTCTGGCTACACCTTC
-	TRBV12-3/TRBV12-4	-	TRBJ2-1	CASGWGGGFF	TGTGCCAGCGGTTGGGGTGGTGGGTTCTTC
few	TRBV4-1	TRBD1	TRBJ1-6	CASSVTGQGLVSPLHF	TGCGCCAGCAGCGTCACGGGACAGGGGTTAGTGTCACCCCTCCACTTT
many	TRBV11-2	TRBD2	TRBJ2-3	CASSLAPTSGESTDTQYF	TGTGCCAGCAGCTTAGCCCCCACTAGCGGAGAGAGCACAGATACGCAGTATTTT
few	TRBV7-9	-	TRBJ2-3	CASSFSPGGGTDTQYF	TGTGCCAGCAGCTTTTCACCGGGGGGCGGCACAGATACGCAGTATTTT
-	TRBV5-5	-	TRBJ2-7	CASIPESGGYEQYF	TGTGCCAGCATCCCAGAGTCAGGAGGCTACGAGCAGTACTTC
-	TRBV7-9	-	TRBJ1-1	CASSPLGVWNTEAFF	TGTGCCAGCAGCCCCCTTGGCGTATGGAACACTGAAGCTTTCTTT
-	TRBV29-1	-	TRBJ1-1	CSVEDGDTEAFF	TGCAGCGTTGAAGATGGGGACACTGAAGCTTTCTTT
few	TRBV6-2/TRBV6-3	TRBD2	TRBJ2-1	CASSWDLAGEYNEQFF	TGTGCCAGCAGTTGGGATCTAGCGGGGGAATACAATGAGCAGTTCTTC
-	TRBV4-1	-	TRBJ1-5	CASSPRGHMQGNQPQHF	TGCGCCAGCAGCCCCAGGGGACATATGCAAGGGAATCAGCCCCAGCATTTT
few	TRBV4-1	TRBD2	TRBJ2-1	CASSQAPGLVYEQFF	TGCGCCAGCAGCCAAGCTCCGGGACTAGTTTATGAGCAGTTCTTC
few	TRBV11-2	TRBD2	TRBJ2-3	CASSYPLAGGSTDTQYF	TGTGCCAGCAGCTACCCCCTGGCGGGGGGGAGCACAGATACGCAGTATTTT
few	TRBV9	-	TRBJ1-4	CASSPTGFPNEKLFF	TGTGCCAGCAGCCCAACGGGCTTCCCAAATGAAAAACTGTTTTTT
-	TRBV12-5	TRBD1	TRBJ2-5	CASGSPDRQETQYF	TGTGCTAGTGGTTCCCCGGACAGGCAAGAGACCCAGTACTTC
few	TRBV19	TRBD2	TRBJ2-1	CASSIDLFGAGLRSEQFF	TGTGCCAGTAGTATAGATCTATTTGGAGCGGGGCTTAGGTCTGAGCAGTTCTTC
few	TRBV4-3	TRBD2	TRBJ2-1	CASSQAGGFGEQFF	TGCGCCAGCAGCCAAGCGGGGGGGTTCGGTGAGCAGTTCTTC
many	TRBV11-2	TRBD2	TRBJ2-2	CASSLRPAGPNTGELFF	TGTGCCAGCAGCTTACGACCAGCGGGGCCCAACACCGGGGAGCTGTTTTTT
few	TRBV7-9	-	TRBJ2-5	CASSSWRVGYQETQYF	TGTGCCAGCAGCTCTTGGCGGGTGGGGTACCAAGAGACCCAGTACTTC
few	TRBV10-3	-	TRBJ1-2	CAIKPPGQGYGYTF	TGTGCCATCAAACCCCCGGGCCAAGGGTATGGCTACACCTTC
many	TRBV7-9	-	TRBJ2-2	CASSSTENTGELFF	TGTGCCAGCAGCTCGACGGAGAACACCGGGGAGCTGTTTTTT
-	TRBV6-5	-	TRBJ1-1	CASSIPGNTEAFF	TGTGCCAGCAGTATCCCAGGGAACACTGAAGCTTTCTTT
-	TRBV12-3/TRBV12-4	-	TRBJ1-2	CASRNTGNYGYTF	TGTGCCAGCAGGAATACAGGGAACTATGGCTACACCTTC
-	TRBV29-1	TRBD1	TRBJ1-2	CSALTSTGLAANYGYTF	TGCAGCGCCCTAACCTCGACAGGGCTCGCGGCTAACTATGGCTACACCTTC
few	TRBV5-1	-	TRBJ1-2	CASAGSDPTPLDYTF	TGCGCGAGCGCGGGATCCGACCCGACACCTCTTGACTACACCTTC
-	TRBV6-6	-	TRBJ2-1	CASSYGRGGEQFF	TGTGCCAGCAGTTACGGGCGGGGTGGTGAGCAGTTCTTC
-	TRBV7-9	TRBD1	TRBJ1-5	CASSLDDREDQPQHF	TGTGCCAGCAGCTTAGATGACAGGGAGGATCAGCCCCAGCATTTT
-	TRBV29-1	-	TRBJ2-7	CSDRSLGSYEQYF	TGCAGCGATCGATCTCTCGGCTCCTACGAGCAGTACTTC
few	TRBV7-2	TRBD1	TRBJ2-7	CASSLGTGPYYEQYF	TGTGCCAGCAGCTTAGGGACAGGCCCGTACTACGAGCAGTACTTC
few	TRBV23-1	-	TRBJ2-4	CASSQWGSLSDIQYF	TGCGCCAGCAGTCAATGGGGCTCCCTTTCCGACATTCAGTACTTC
-	TRBV6-6	-	TRBJ1-6	CASSYSKGRRSVSPLHF	TGTGCCAGCAGTTACTCGAAAGGGCGGCGGAGTGTTTCACCCCTCCACTTT
-	TRBV12-3/TRBV12-4	-	TRBJ1-5	CASSFVSQPQHF	TGTGCCAGCAGTTTTGTGAGTCAGCCCCAGCATTTT
-	TRBV5-6	-	TRBJ2-5	CASSQMTEHSQETQYF	TGTGCCAGCAGCCAGATGACAGAGCACTCTCAAGAGACCCAGTACTTC
few	TRBV5-4	TRBD1	TRBJ2-6	CASSSEGQAGANVLTF	TGTGCCAGCAGTTCAGAGGGACAGGCTGGGGCCAACGTCCTGACTTTC
-	TRBV7-9	-	TRBJ2-3	CASSLAGTPLTDTQYF	TGTGCCAGCAGCTTAGCCGGGACACCACTCACAGATACGCAGTATTTT
-	TRBV4-1	TRBD1	TRBJ2-2	CASSPDRGLTGELFF	TGCGCCAGCAGCCCCGACAGGGGGCTCACCGGGGAGCTGTTTTTT
-	TRBV29-1	-	TRBJ1-2	CSVEEGDLYYGYTF	TGCAGCGTAGAAGAGGGGGACTTATACTATGGCTACACCTTC
-	TRBV27	TRBD1	TRBJ1-2	CASSLSGQGANYGYTF	TGTGCCAGCAGTTTATCGGGGCAGGGGGCCAACTATGGCTACACCTTC
few	TRBV13	-	TRBJ2-5	CASSDGDREDVGQETQYF	TGTGCCAGCAGTGATGGAGACAGGGAGGACGTAGGGCAAGAGACCCAGTACTTC
many	TRBV7-9	-	TRBJ2-2	CASSLGGTGELFF	TGTGCCAGCAGCTTAGGAGGGACCGGGGAGCTGTTTTTT
-	TRBV5-4	-	TRBJ2-3	CASRDTPRADTQYF	TGTGCCAGCCGTGATACCCCCCGCGCAGATACGCAGTATTTT
few	TRBV9	TRBD2	TRBJ2-4	CASSVEAGVYKNIQYF	TGTGCCAGCAGCGTAGAAGCGGGGGTGTACAAAAACATTCAGTACTTC
few	TRBV6-1	-	TRBJ2-3	CASSEREGQAADTQYF	TGTGCCAGCAGTGAAAGAGAGGGGCAAGCGGCAGATACGCAGTATTTT
few	TRBV15	-	TRBJ2-5	CATSRDRGVSETQYF	TGTGCCACCAGCAGAGATCGGGGAGTCTCGGAGACCCAGTACTTC
many	TRBV5-1	TRBD1	TRBJ2-3	CASKRTGGPSDTQYF	TGCGCCAGCAAACGGACAGGGGGCCCTTCAGATACGCAGTATTTT
-	TRBV6-5	-	TRBJ2-3	CASRPPWGDTQYF	TGTGCCAGCAGACCCCCGTGGGGCGATACGCAGTATTTT
-	TRBV3-1	-	TRBJ1-1	CASSPRDGVSLNTEAFF	TGTGCCAGCAGCCCTCGGGACGGTGTTTCCTTGAACACTGAAGCTTTCTTT
few	TRBV30	TRBD2	TRBJ2-1	CAWSVAPWGGSSYNEQFF	TGTGCCTGGAGTGTGGCCCCGTGGGGGGGAAGCTCCTACAATGAGCAGTTCTTC
-	TRBV7-2	-	TRBJ1-6	CASSFWEEPLHF	TGTGCCAGCAGCTTCTGGGAAGAGCCCCTCCACTTT
-	TRBV6-5	-	TRBJ1-5	CASSYSVSYNGPQHF	TGTGCCAGCAGTTACTCGGTCAGTTATAATGGGCCCCAGCATTTT
-	TRBV19	-	TRBJ1-2	CASTPGGGRANYGYTF	TGTGCCAGCACGCCCGGGGGGGGGAGAGCTAACTATGGCTACACCTTC
-	TRBV5-5	-	TRBJ2-1	CASSHGGYEQFF	TGTGCCAGCAGTCATGGGGGCTATGAGCAGTTCTTC
-	TRBV5-8	TRBD1	TRBJ2-3	CASSPRGNTQYF	TGTGCCAGCAGCCCCAGGGGGAATACGCAGTATTTT
-	TRBV12-3/TRBV12-4	-	TRBJ1-5	CASSDLGGNQPQHF	TGTGCCAGCAGTGACCTGGGCGGCAATCAGCCCCAGCATTTT
-	TRBV27	TRBD2	TRBJ2-3	CASSSPAGGPPDTQYF	TGTGCCAGCAGTTCCCCAGCGGGGGGGCCACCTGATACGCAGTATTTT
few	TRBV29-1	TRBD2	TRBJ2-1	CSVDGTSGGSSYNEQFF	TGCAGCGTAGACGGGACTAGCGGGGGTAGCTCCTACAATGAGCAGTTCTTC